One and the same sample provided the 23 T cell receptor beta chains below, sequenced in a study of vaccination effects on CD4 cells after COVID-19 (dated by TCRdb to between 2021 and 2022). Libraries were constructed by the immunoSEQ multiplex PCR assay. In its TCRdb copy, this immuneACCESS table keeps in-frame sequences only and misses some clones. Where compared with another copy, unresolved V genes explain less than half of these, and the others have no known cause. Recorded for this sample are roughly 30,000 clones; more than 70% of them occurred a single time. The ten top clones hold 25% to 35% of the sample. The antigens for these receptors are not known. The ViraFEST assay stimulated PBMC with viral peptide pools and then used TCR sequencing to identify antigen-specific CD4+ T cell clonotypes by expansion. After around ten days of culture, CD4+ T cells were isolated with the EasySep CD4+ T cell isolation kit. Negative nucleocapsid antibody results before and after vaccination confirmed that the healthy vaccine recipients had no prior SARS-CoV-2 infection.

The specimen comprised CD4+ T cells from PBMCs cultured with HCoV-OC43 spike peptides, sampled before COVID-19 vaccination. Interpreted using the paper, the cell subset or site label stands for: HCoV-OC43 spike overlapping peptide pool stimulation. The receptors stem from a human donor who received a COVID-19 vaccine.

This sequence joins TRBV6-2 or TRBV6-3 and TRBJ1-2; no clear D gene. Germline V gene data show CDR1 as MNHEY and CDR2 as SVGEGT. There are 14 residues in the CDR3. The ends were cut back, 2 bases at V and 1 base at J, with 8 bases in the middle. CDR3 loop: CASSYQRGNYGYTF. The CDR3 bases are TGTGCCAGCAGTTACCAGCGTGGTAACTATGGCTACACCTTC.

The chain recombines TRBV6-5 with TRBJ2-2, with no clear D. This CDR3 comprises 13 residues. Germline CDR1 MNHEY, CDR2 SVGAGI. Trimming left V 1 base short and J 4 bases short, with 4 bases between. CDR3 DNA sequence: TGTGCCAGCAGTTACTTAATCACCGGGGAGCTGTTTTTT. Its protein is CASSYLITGELFF.

This clone has more than one count but fewer than ten. J is TRBJ2-7 and V is TRBV6-2 or TRBV6-3; D is uncertain. Germline V gene data show CDR1 as MNHEY and CDR2 as SVGEGT. V lost 0 bases and J lost 2, with 8 bases in between. The CDR3 sequence is 14 residues long. The CDR3 region has the DNA TGTGCCAGCAGTTACTCTGATCTCACCTACGAGCAGTACTTC. It is translated as CASSYSDLTYEQYF.

V and J are TRBV2 and TRBJ1-2; tentative D call: TRBD1 (6 bases). CDR3 size: 14 residues. The germline gives CDR1 SNHLY, CDR2 FYNNEI. V lost 7 bases and J lost 1, with 13 bases in between. CDR3 residues: CASTRGGLNYGYTF. The CDR3 DNA sequence: TGTGCCAGCACAAGGGGGGGCCTTAACTATGGCTACACCTTC.

This chain uses TRBV7-2 with TRBJ2-5; D gene uncertain. Germline lookup yields CDR1 SGHTA and CDR2 FQGNSA. Deletions cut 0 bases from V and 4 bases from J, with 3 bases between. The CDR3 is 12 residues long. CDR3 protein: CASSLAGETQYF. In nucleotides, the CDR3 is TGTGCCAGCAGCTTAGCGGGAGAGACCCAGTACTTC.

This clone was recorded a few times. The rearrangement links TRBV5-1 to TRBJ1-1; possible D gene TRBD1, 6 bases. Trimming removed 4 bases from V and 7 bases from J, with 17 bases in between. Germline V gene data show CDR1 as SGHRS and CDR2 as YFSETQ. There are 14 residues in the CDR3. CDR3 in DNA: TGCGCCAGCAGCCCCCAGACAGGAACCGTTGAAGCTTTCTTT. It yields the protein CASSPQTGTVEAFF.

The chain uses TRBV30 and TRBJ1-1; perhaps TRBD1 as D (5 bases). There are 15 residues in the CDR3. Trimming removed 1 base from V and 1 base from J, with 13 bases in between. The germline gives CDR1 GTSNPN, CDR2 SVGIG (reference sequence). CDR3 nucleotides: TGTGCCTGGAGTGAAGTGGGACGCTGGAACACTGAAGCTTTCTTT. Amino acids: CAWSEVGRWNTEAFF.

V gene TRBV20-1 combines with J gene TRBJ1-2; 9 bases are a match to TRBD1. CDR3 length equals 15 residues. In germline, CDR1 is DFQATT, CDR2 SNEGSKA (reference sequence). V trimming: 3 bases; J trimming: 4 bases; junction bases outside the gene matches: 9. CDR3: CSASLQGAHGYGYTF. In DNA form, the CDR3 reads TGCAGTGCTAGTTTACAGGGGGCGCATGGCTATGGCTACACCTTC.

This clone appeared a few times. The V gene is TRBV7-9, the J gene TRBJ1-3, with a tentative D call TRBD1 (5 bases). Trimming pared 1 base from V and 0 bases from J, leaving 7 bases between. The CDR3 has 15 amino acids. Germline V CDR1 and CDR2: SEHNR, FQNEAQ (reference sequence). For the CDR3, the DNA is TGTGCCAGCAGCTTAGGGGGGATCTCTGGAAACACCATATATTTT. Protein product: CASSLGGISGNTIYF.

This clone was seen a handful of times. The chain's CDR3 is CASSQENPGSTSPLHF. CDR3 coding DNA: TGCGCCAGCAGCCAAGAAAACCCCGGGTCCACTTCACCCCTCCACTTT. The chain has TRBV4-3 and TRBJ1-6; D ambiguous. The CDR3 runs 16 residues. V was pared by 0 bases and J by 9 bases, with 15 bases between. In germline, CDR1 is LGHNA, CDR2 YSLEER.

The V call is TRBV27, the J call TRBJ1-5; D might be TRBD1 (6 bases). V was clipped by 5 bases and J by 4 bases, with 12 bases between them. Germline V CDR1 and CDR2: MNHEY, SMNVEV (reference sequence). This CDR3 region has 14 residues. The CDR3 reads CASSRTGMNQPQHF. The CDR3 DNA is TGTGCCAGCAGTAGAACAGGGATGAATCAGCCCCAGCATTTT.

The chain links TRBV5-1 to TRBJ1-3, with a possible D match to TRBD1 (5 bases). CDR3 length equals 16 residues. V dropped 1 base and J dropped 1 base, with 12 bases sitting between them. Germline lookup yields CDR1 SGHRS and CDR2 YFSETQ. CDR3 protein: CASSLPEGRSGNTIYF. The CDR3, as DNA: TGCGCCAGCAGCTTGCCGGAGGGGAGGTCTGGAAACACCATATATTTT.

The J gene is TRBJ1-1, the V gene TRBV6-4, with a tentative D call TRBD1 (6 bases). CDR1 is MRHNA, CDR2 SNTAGT, per germline. Trimming took off 5 bases at V and 1 base at J, with 11 bases between the two ends. The CDR3 sequence is 14 residues long. In DNA, the CDR3 is TGTGCCAGCAGTCCCGACAGGCGGAACACTGAAGCTTTCTTT. Translation gives CASSPDRRNTEAFF.

This chain joins TRBV6-5 and TRBJ1-2, with 9 bases fitting TRBD1. The CDR3 runs 15 residues. J gave up 5 bases and V 6 bases, and 10 bases lay outside the gene matches. Germline V gene sequence: CDR1 MNHEY, CDR2 SVGAGI. The CDR3 sequence is CASSLDGQGRYGYTF. CDR3 sequence (DNA): TGTGCCAGCAGCCTCGACGGACAGGGGCGGTATGGCTACACCTTC.

The chain couples TRBV6-4 to TRBJ2-7; D is ambiguous. V lost 0 bases, J lost 3 bases, and 6 bases lay in between. This CDR3 region has 13 residues. The germline V gene encodes CDR1 MRHNA and CDR2 SNTAGT. This CDR3 is CASSDSALYEQYF. The CDR3, as DNA: TGTGCCAGCAGTGACTCGGCCCTCTACGAGCAGTACTTC.

J is TRBJ1-6 and V is TRBV5-5; D is unclear. The CDR3 sequence is 12 residues long. V lost 5 bases, J lost 3 bases, and 3 bases lay in between. Germline V gene sequence: CDR1 SGHKS, CDR2 YYEKEE (reference sequence). For the CDR3, the DNA is TGTGCCAGCAGGCTCTATAATTCACCCCTCCACTTT. Encoded protein: CASRLYNSPLHF. The entire variable domain, with the rest obtained from reference TRBV5-5 and TRBJ1-6, is as follows: DAGVTQSPTHLIKTRGQQVTLRCSPISGHKSVSWYQQVLGQGPQFIFQYYEKEERGRGNFPDRFSARQFPNYSSELNVNALLLGDSALYLCASRLYNSPLHFGNGTRLTVT.

This clone was counted a few times. The V call is TRBV21-1, the J call TRBJ2-2; the DNA was not compared with TRBD2, the D call given in the table. TRBV21-1 is deemed a pseudogene. The CDR3 is 15 residues long. Here the CDR3 reads CASSPGSGDTGELFF. DNA for the CDR3: TGTGCCAGCAGCCCAGGGTCGGGAGACACCGGGGAGCTGTTTTTT.

V gene TRBV6-5 combines with J gene TRBJ2-3; 11 bases are shared with TRBD1. CDR1 is MNHEY, CDR2 SVGAGI, per germline. Trimming took 5 bases from V and 7 from J; bases not matched to a gene: 5. The CDR3 covers 14 residues. DNA for the CDR3: TGTGCCAGCAGTCCCGGGACAGGGGGATATACGCAGTATTTT. Protein sequence: CASSPGTGGYTQYF.

This clone was observed a single time. The chain carries TRBV12-3 or TRBV12-4 and TRBJ1-6; TRBD1 matches at 7 bases. The CDR3 length is 13 residues. V shed 3 bases and J 12 bases; nucleotides not matched to a gene: 5. The CDR3 DNA reads TGTGCCAGCAGTTTCAACAGGGACAGACCCCTCCACTTT. Translated, it gives CASSFNRDRPLHF.

This clone was seen once. The chain combines TRBV5-1 with TRBJ2-7; D is unresolved. There are 13 residues in the CDR3. Germline V gives CDR1 SGHRS, CDR2 YFSETQ. Trimming pared 4 bases from V and 1 base from J, leaving 9 bases between. The CDR3 DNA is TGCGCCAGCAGCCCGGACGTATCCTACGAGCAGTACTTC. It translates to CASSPDVSYEQYF.

The rearrangement links TRBV4-1 to TRBJ2-7, with 10 bases identical to TRBD1. There are 14 residues in the CDR3. CDR1 MGHRA and CDR2 YSYEKL come from the germline V gene. With V trimmed by 5 bases and J by 4 bases, 5 bases remained unmatched. As DNA, the CDR3 is TGCGCCAGCAGCTGGGACAGGGGATTGTACGAGCAGTACTTC. This encodes CASSWDRGLYEQYF.

This rearrangement joins TRBV18 to TRBJ2-1, with 10 bases identical to TRBD2. Unmatched junction bases numbered 6, after V lost 3 bases and J lost 4 bases. This CDR3 comprises 16 residues. Germline loops: CDR1 KGHSH, CDR2 LQKENI. The CDR3 nucleotides are TGTGCCAGCTCACCCTTAGGACTAGCGGAATACAATGAGCAGTTCTTC. Translated: CASSPLGLAEYNEQFF.

This clone was seen only once. The chain combines TRBV27 with TRBJ2-4; D is unclear. The CDR3 consists of 13 residues. The V and J ends lost 0 bases and 3 bases respectively, with 3 bases between them. Germline V gives CDR1 MNHEY, CDR2 SMNVEV (reference sequence). As DNA, the CDR3 is TGTGCCAGCAGTTTATCTGGCAAAAACATTCAGTACTTC. This encodes CASSLSGKNIQYF.